Listed below are T cell receptor beta chains from one sample, sequenced in a study of blood T cell repertoires in COVID-19. Here immunoSEQ multiplex PCR was the method, and the copy in TCRdb shows in-frame clones only, minus some. The table lists about 130,000 clones, around 83% of them singletons. Sequenced input: peripheral blood. The receptor source for this set is an elderly woman with acute or convalescent COVID-19. CDR3s include the opening cysteine and the closing phenylalanine or tryptophan. A D gene is named only where the DNA matches it firmly. Size values are once, few and many counts, or a class for expanded clones, and some rows have none.

NA NA 13 TRBJ2-4 TRBV27 TGTGCCACACGTCATGGGGGGAGGAACATTCAGTACTTC CATRHGGRNIQYF
NA TRBD1 15 TRBJ1-2 TRBV7-2 TGTGCCAGCAGCGTAGACAGGGGTTCTAACTATGGCTACACCTTC CASSVDRGSNYGYTF
NA TRBD2 19 TRBJ2-1 TRBV29-1 TGCAGCGTTGAATTGTGGACTAGCGGGGGGGCCTCCTTTTCCAATGAGCAGTTCTTC CSVELWTSGGASFSNEQFF
NA TRBD1 17 TRBJ1-4 TRBV7-2 TGTGCCAGCAGCTGGACAGGGGGCGCTTCGGTGGATGAAAAACTGTTTTTT CASSWTGGASVDEKLFF
NA NA 12 TRBJ1-1 TRBV5-1 TGCGCCAGCAGCTTGGGGCAGACTGAAGCTTTCTTT CASSLGQTEAFF
NA TRBD2 16 TRBJ2-5 TRBV11-2 TGTGCCAGCAGCTTAGGTGCTAGCGGGACCCAAGAGACCCAGTACTTC CASSLGASGTQETQYF
NA TRBD1 17 TRBJ1-3 TRBV9 TGTGCCAGCAGCGTCCGGGACAGGGAGCCCTCTGGAAACACCATATATTTT CASSVRDREPSGNTIYF
NA TRBD1 13 TRBJ2-7 TRBV18 TGTGCCAGCTCTCGACAGGGGTATCTCGAGCAGTACTTC CASSRQGYLEQYF
NA TRBD2 16 TRBJ2-1 TRBV11-3 TGTGCCAGCAGCTCTCTGGGACTAGCGGGGGTTCATGAGCAGTTCTTC CASSSLGLAGVHEQFF
NA NA 12 TRBJ1-1 TRBV6-2/TRBV6-3 TGTGCCAGCAGTTCCCGGAGCACTGAAGCTTTCTTT CASSSRSTEAFF
few TRBD1 16 TRBJ1-3 TRBV9 TGTGCCAGCAGCGTAGGAGGAGGGGGCGCTGGAAACACCATATATTTT CASSVGGGGAGNTIYF
NA TRBD1 16 TRBJ1-2 TRBV18 TGTGCCAGCTCACCGAGTACAGGGGGCAGAAACTATGGCTACACCTTC CASSPSTGGRNYGYTF
few NA 13 TRBJ2-3 TRBV3-1/TRBV3-2 TGTGCCAGCAGCCAAGAAATCAGAGGAACGCAGTATTTT CASSQEIRGTQYF
NA NA 13 TRBJ2-1 TRBV24-1 TGTGCCACCAGTGATTCGACCCTACAGTGGCAGTTCTTC CATSDSTLQWQFF
NA TRBD1 14 TRBJ2-1 TRBV19 TGTGCCAGTAGTCTCCAACAGGGGGCAAGTGAGCAGTTCTTC CASSLQQGASEQFF
NA NA 16 TRBJ1-1 TRBV4-1 TGCGCCAGCAGCCAAGATCCCGGCAGGGTGGGCCTTGAAGCTTTCTTT CASSQDPGRVGLEAFF
NA TRBD1 13 TRBJ1-2 TRBV6-5 TGTGCCAGCAGCTATGGACAGGGACGGGGCTACACCTTC CASSYGQGRGYTF
few NA 14 TRBJ1-6 TRBV7-2 TGTGCCAGCAGCTTAGCGATGCGGAATTCACCCCTCCACTTT CASSLAMRNSPLHF
NA TRBD2 15 TRBJ2-1 TRBV3-1/TRBV3-2 TGTGCCAGCAGCCCAACTAGCGGGACCTACAATGAGCAGTTCTTC CASSPTSGTYNEQFF
NA NA 14 TRBJ1-1 TRBV29-1 TGCAGCGTCCAAGGGGGGGAGGGGGACACTGAAGCTTTCTTT CSVQGGEGDTEAFF
NA TRBD2 15 TRBJ2-1 TRBV12-5 TGTGCTAGTGGTTTGGGGACTAGCGGGTACAATGAGCAGTTCTTC CASGLGTSGYNEQFF
NA NA 15 TRBJ2-7 TRBV9 TGTGCCAGCAGCCCTCGCCCCGACAGTCCCTACGAGCAGTACTTC CASSPRPDSPYEQYF
NA NA 14 TRBJ1-5 TRBV5-1 TGCGCCAGCAGCTTGCTAGGGGCCGATCAGCCCCAGCATTTT CASSLLGADQPQHF
NA NA 12 TRBJ1-1 TRBV12-3/TRBV12-4 TGTGCCAGCAGTCTACGCCGTGTTGAAGCTTTCTTT CASSLRRVEAFF
few NA 11 TRBJ2-7 TRBV29-1 TGCAGCGTGTCGGGGGACTACGAGCAGTACTTC CSVSGDYEQYF
NA TRBD1 16 TRBJ1-5 TRBV7-6 TGTGCCAGCAGCTTAGCGGCGGGACAGGGTAACCAGCCCCAGCATTTT CASSLAAGQGNQPQHF
NA NA 15 TRBJ2-7 TRBV18 TGTGCCAGCTCACCACCGAGCCAGGGGTCCTACGAGCAGTACTTC CASSPPSQGSYEQYF
once NA 13 TRBJ1-5 TRBV7-2 TGTGCCAGCAGCTTAGGTGGAGGGCAGCCCCAGCATTTT CASSLGGGQPQHF
NA NA 14 TRBJ1-5 TRBV14 TGTGCCAGCAGCCAATCTACTGGCAATCAGCCCCAGCATTTT CASSQSTGNQPQHF
NA NA 13 TRBJ1-1 TRBV11-3 TGTGCCAGCAGCTTCGCGGTTGACACTGAAGCTTTCTTT CASSFAVDTEAFF
NA NA 11 TRBJ2-1 TRBV6-5 TGTGCCAGCACCCAATACAATGAGCAGTTCTTC CASTQYNEQFF
once TRBD1 14 TRBJ1-1 TRBV3-1/TRBV3-2 TGTGCCAGCAGCTACAGGGGGCTGGGCACTGAAGCTTTCTTT CASSYRGLGTEAFF
NA NA 14 TRBJ1-1 TRBV23-1 TGCGCCAGCAGTCAGTCGGACAACGCCACTGAAGCTTTCTTT CASSQSDNATEAFF
NA TRBD1 16 TRBJ2-2 TRBV7-9 TGTGCCAGCAGCTTAGGCGACAGGGGGCCCACCGGGGAGCTGTTTTTT CASSLGDRGPTGELFF
few NA 14 TRBJ2-7 TRBV24-1 TGTGCCACCAGTGACGACAGTTTTCCCTACGAGCAGTACTTC CATSDDSFPYEQYF
NA TRBD2 16 TRBJ2-2 TRBV10-2 TGCGCCAGCAGGGTAGCGGGGGGAGGGAACACCGGGGAGCTGTTTTTT CASRVAGGGNTGELFF
NA TRBD1 15 TRBJ1-1 TRBV7-8 TGTGCCAGCAGCCGACGGACAGGATTGGGGACTGAAGCTTTCTTT CASSRRTGLGTEAFF
NA NA 16 TRBJ1-5 TRBV4-1 TGCGCCAGCAGCCAAGAAGGGACTGGAGGCAATCAGCCCCAGCATTTT CASSQEGTGGNQPQHF
NA TRBD1 14 TRBJ2-7 TRBV9 TGTGCCAGCAGCAGGGACAGGGGGCTAAACGAGCAGTACTTC CASSRDRGLNEQYF
NA TRBD1 14 TRBJ2-7 TRBV7-9 TGTGCCAGCAGCCCGGGACAGATGTCCTACGAGCAGTACTTC CASSPGQMSYEQYF
NA TRBD1 14 TRBJ1-2 TRBV6-5 TGTGCCAGCAGTATAGGACAGGGCCGCTATGGCTACACCTTC CASSIGQGRYGYTF
NA TRBD1 12 TRBJ2-5 TRBV18 TGTGCCAGCTCACCGGGACAGGGGGCCCAGTACTTC CASSPGQGAQYF
NA NA 16 TRBJ1-2 TRBV18 TGTGCCAGCTCACCAAATTTTAGAAGCTCTAACTATGGCTACACCTTC CASSPNFRSSNYGYTF
NA NA 12 TRBJ1-4 TRBV10-3 TGTGCCATCAGTGAGCCCGGGGGAAAACTGTTTTTT CAISEPGGKLFF
medium-sized NA 16 TRBJ1-5 TRBV7-9 TGTGCCAGCAGCTTTTTGGGGGCGGACAGCAATCAGCCCCAGCATTTT CASSFLGADSNQPQHF
NA NA 14 TRBJ1-1 TRBV11-3 TGTGCCAGCAGCACGGGTACAGGTGATCCTGAAGCTTTCTTT CASSTGTGDPEAFF
NA NA 11 TRBJ2-1 TRBV20-1 TGCAGTGCGGGGGCCGACAATGAGCAGTTCTTC CSAGADNEQFF
NA TRBD1 16 TRBJ1-5 TRBV18 TGTGCCAGCTCACCAAGCGCCCAGGGGGGCAATCAGCCCCAGCATTTT CASSPSAQGGNQPQHF
NA TRBD1 14 TRBJ1-5 TRBV30 TGTGCCTGGAGTGTAACAGGGGAAGCTCAGCCCCAGCATTTT CAWSVTGEAQPQHF
few NA 16 TRBJ2-2 TRBV5-1 TGCGCCAGCAGCTTGGGCACAGGGCCAAACACCGGGGAGCTGTTTTTT CASSLGTGPNTGELFF
NA NA 15 TRBJ2-7 TRBV2 TGTGCCAGCAGTAACAGGAGCCCGATCTCCTACGAGCAGTACTTC CASSNRSPISYEQYF
NA NA 17 TRBJ1-6 TRBV7-6 TGTGCCAGCAGCTTAGAGGCAGGGGCGGCCTGGAATTCACCCCTCCACTTT CASSLEAGAAWNSPLHF
NA NA 14 TRBJ1-4 TRBV10-3 TGTGCCATCAGTGAGTCGGAGGACGGTGAAAAACTGTTTTTT CAISESEDGEKLFF
NA TRBD2 14 TRBJ2-2 TRBV2 TGTGCCAGCAATCTAGCGGGGGGGCTCGGGGAGCTGTTTTTT CASNLAGGLGELFF
NA TRBD2 18 TRBJ2-3 TRBV7-8 TGTGCCAGCACTAAGAGATTGGGGCTAGCGGGGGCCACAGATACGCAGTATTTT CASTKRLGLAGATDTQYF